The rows below give T cell receptor beta chains drawn from one sample of a study of human T cells and chemical hapten exposure. TCRdb analysed the 5' RACE reads with MiXCR anew, one entry per CDR3 protein. In the table there are 100,000 to 120,000 distinct CDR3 sequences, 15% to 20% of which are singletons. The receptor set was obtained from a human donor in good health. CDR3s include the opening cysteine and the closing phenylalanine or tryptophan. For some rows the clone size is stated as once, few or many, or as a class when expanded; others skip it.

J gene: TRBJ2-7; V gene: TRBV10-1; clone size: -; CDR3 protein: CASRDSGAGYEQYF
J gene: TRBJ1-5; V gene: TRBV7-9; clone size: -; CDR3 protein: CERRLGGQPQHF
J gene: TRBJ2-1; V gene: TRBV3-1; clone size: -; CDR3 protein: CASSPPSVGIEQFF
J gene: TRBJ2-5; V gene: TRBV11-2; clone size: -; CDR3 protein: CASSLDSQGWETQCF
J gene: TRBJ1-1; V gene: TRBV27; clone size: few; CDR3 protein: CASSLSPGVGTEAFF
J gene: TRBJ2-1; V gene: TRBV27; clone size: -; CDR3 protein: CASYPGTSGYNEQFF
J gene: TRBJ1-3; V gene: TRBV28; clone size: -; CDR3 protein: CASSGGGPNSGNTIYF
J gene: TRBJ2-5; V gene: TRBV11-2; clone size: many; CDR3 protein: CASSATSGPYQETQYF
J gene: TRBJ1-1; V gene: TRBV6-5; clone size: few; CDR3 protein: CASSYPGQEAFF
J gene: TRBJ2-3; V gene: TRBV11-2; clone size: few; CDR3 protein: CASSLVPSTDTQYF
J gene: TRBJ2-7; V gene: TRBV6-5; clone size: -; CDR3 protein: CASSYDRRGGYEQYF
J gene: TRBJ2-3; V gene: TRBV20-1; clone size: few; CDR3 protein: CSEGIISTDTQYF
J gene: TRBJ1-1; V gene: TRBV20-1; clone size: -; CDR3 protein: CSATGFRTGTEAFF
J gene: TRBJ2-5; V gene: TRBV29-1; clone size: -; CDR3 protein: CSVDIFGSPGGQVTQYF
J gene: TRBJ2-1; V gene: TRBV7-2; clone size: few; CDR3 protein: CASSLRPGGALDNEQFF
J gene: TRBJ2-5; V gene: TRBV5-1; clone size: -; CDR3 protein: CASNVGGSGEETQYF
J gene: TRBJ1-4; V gene: TRBV13; clone size: few; CDR3 protein: CASSPPGPGKLFF
J gene: TRBJ2-7; V gene: TRBV11-2; clone size: few; CDR3 protein: CASSLGRGGRAYEQYF
J gene: TRBJ2-1; V gene: TRBV5-1; clone size: -; CDR3 protein: CASSWGMGGPNNEQFF
J gene: TRBJ2-7; V gene: TRBV7-9; clone size: -; CDR3 protein: CASSLSDPTYEQYF
J gene: TRBJ1-1; V gene: TRBV4-1; clone size: few; CDR3 protein: CASSQGQGSGTEAFF
J gene: TRBJ2-3; V gene: TRBV11-2; clone size: few; CDR3 protein: CASSLRLAGETDTQYF
J gene: TRBJ1-1; V gene: TRBV20-1; clone size: few; CDR3 protein: CSAARGSEAFF
J gene: TRBJ2-5; V gene: TRBV20-1; clone size: -; CDR3 protein: CSARDGTSGETQYF
J gene: TRBJ1-1; V gene: TRBV25-1; clone size: many; CDR3 protein: CASSGQMNTEAFF
J gene: TRBJ2-1; V gene: TRBV2; clone size: many; CDR3 protein: CASSDWTGRYNEQFF
J gene: TRBJ1-2; V gene: TRBV6-1; clone size: -; CDR3 protein: CASSEDGSTNYGYTF
J gene: TRBJ2-3; V gene: TRBV20-1; clone size: many; CDR3 protein: CSATRTGRMSADTQYF
J gene: TRBJ1-6; V gene: TRBV5-1; clone size: few; CDR3 protein: CASSFDSTTGRNSPLHF
J gene: TRBJ2-3; V gene: TRBV5-1; clone size: few; CDR3 protein: CASSLVRGPTDTQYF
J gene: TRBJ2-6; V gene: TRBV11-3; clone size: -; CDR3 protein: CASSLGDRSSGANVLTF
J gene: TRBJ2-1; V gene: TRBV4-2; clone size: -; CDR3 protein: CASSQGPFADEFF
J gene: TRBJ2-2; V gene: TRBV20-1; clone size: -; CDR3 protein: CSARDGGTPNTGELFF
J gene: TRBJ2-5; V gene: TRBV27; clone size: few; CDR3 protein: CASVRTSGNPKETQYF
J gene: TRBJ1-1; V gene: TRBV27; clone size: -; CDR3 protein: CASSLRQSRAEAFF
J gene: TRBJ2-5; V gene: TRBV5-6; clone size: few; CDR3 protein: CASSLKTLQETQYF
J gene: TRBJ2-2; V gene: TRBV7-3; clone size: -; CDR3 protein: CASSPDDRLLGGELFF
J gene: TRBJ2-3; V gene: TRBV7-9; clone size: -; CDR3 protein: CASSREGQSTDTQYF
J gene: TRBJ1-2; V gene: TRBV15; clone size: few; CDR3 protein: CATSRDDAYGYTF
J gene: TRBJ2-2; V gene: TRBV20-1; clone size: -; CDR3 protein: CSAPHIMGTGELFF
J gene: TRBJ1-6; V gene: TRBV7-6; clone size: -; CDR3 protein: CASSSSPHNRDNSPLHF